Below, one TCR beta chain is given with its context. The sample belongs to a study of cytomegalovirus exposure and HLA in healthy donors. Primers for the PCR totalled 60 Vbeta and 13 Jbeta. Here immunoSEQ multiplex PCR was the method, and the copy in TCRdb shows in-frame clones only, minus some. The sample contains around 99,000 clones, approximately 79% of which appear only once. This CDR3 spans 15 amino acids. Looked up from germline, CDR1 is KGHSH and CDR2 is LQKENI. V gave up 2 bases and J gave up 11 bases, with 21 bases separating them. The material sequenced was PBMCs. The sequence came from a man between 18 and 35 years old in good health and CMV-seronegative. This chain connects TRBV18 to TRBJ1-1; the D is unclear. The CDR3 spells CASSPGTGFRGVAFF. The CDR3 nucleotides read TGTGCCAGCTCACCAGGTACGGGGTTCCGAGGTGTTGCTTTCTTT.